This T cell receptor (beta chain) stems from a study of beta chain features in type 1 diabetes. This clone has just a few counts. The sequenced template was cDNA made from the entire isolated RNA. The assay was immunoSEQ multiplex PCR, and TCRdb's table has in-frame clones only and misses some. The table includes 300,000 to 400,000 clones, 8% to 13% detected once. Per the germline V gene, CDR1 is SGDLS and CDR2 is YYNGEE. Trimming removed 4 bases from V and 0 bases from J, with 11 bases in between. The length of the CDR3 is 14 residues. This TCR was recovered from a woman aged 25 to 39 in good health. V and J are TRBV9 and TRBJ2-7; TRBD2 is a possible D gene (5 bases). The sample taken for sequencing was naive CD4+ T cells from blood. The CDR3 region is CASSPRTYSYEQYF. The CDR3 nucleotides read TGTGCCAGCAGCCCCCGGACTTACTCCTACGAGCAGTACTTC.